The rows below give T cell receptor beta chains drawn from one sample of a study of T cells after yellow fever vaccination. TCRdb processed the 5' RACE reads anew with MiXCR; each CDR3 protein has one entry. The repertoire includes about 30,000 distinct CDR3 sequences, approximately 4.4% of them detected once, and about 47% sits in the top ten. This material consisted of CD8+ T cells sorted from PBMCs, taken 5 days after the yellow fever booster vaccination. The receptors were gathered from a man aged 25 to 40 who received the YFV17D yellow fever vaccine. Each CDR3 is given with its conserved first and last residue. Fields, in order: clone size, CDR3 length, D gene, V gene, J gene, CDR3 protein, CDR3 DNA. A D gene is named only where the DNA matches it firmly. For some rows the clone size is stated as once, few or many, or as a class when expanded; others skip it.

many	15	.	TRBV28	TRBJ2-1	CASSWGQGQVDEQFF	TGTGCCAGCAGCTGGGGGCAGGGACAAGTAGATGAGCAGTTCTTC
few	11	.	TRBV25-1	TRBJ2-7	CASSEYYEQYF	TGTGCCAGCAGTGAATATTACGAGCAGTACTTC
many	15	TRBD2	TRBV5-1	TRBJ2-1	CASSLVAGGPDEQFF	TGCGCCAGCAGCTTGGTGGCGGGAGGGCCCGATGAGCAGTTCTTC
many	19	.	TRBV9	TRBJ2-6	CASSEEVGGGSSGANVLTF	TGTGCCAGCAGCGAAGAGGTGGGTGGGGGGTCCTCTGGGGCCAACGTCCTGACTTTC
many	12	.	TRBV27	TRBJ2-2	CASSTHTGELFF	TGTGCCAGCAGTACGCATACCGGGGAGCTGTTTTTT
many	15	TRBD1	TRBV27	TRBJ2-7	CASSRRTGHPYEQYF	TGTGCCAGCAGCCGTCGGACAGGGCATCCCTACGAGCAGTACTTC
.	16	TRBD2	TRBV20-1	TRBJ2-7	CSVWALDPGRESEQYF	TGCAGTGTCTGGGCCCTGGATCCGGGGCGGGAGTCCGAGCAGTACTTC
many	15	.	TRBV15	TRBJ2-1	CATSRDTSPYNEQFF	TGTGCCACCAGTCGAGACACTAGCCCCTACAATGAGCAGTTCTTC
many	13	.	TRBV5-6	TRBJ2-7	CVSESSDFYEQYF	TGTGTCTCAGAGTCCTCGGATTTCTACGAGCAGTACTTC
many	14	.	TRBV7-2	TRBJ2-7	CASSLFGSSYEQYF	TGTGCCAGCAGCTTATTCGGGAGCTCCTACGAGCAGTACTTC
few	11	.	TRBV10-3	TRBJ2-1	CAINLGGEQFF	TGTGCCATCAACTTGGGCGGTGAGCAGTTCTTC
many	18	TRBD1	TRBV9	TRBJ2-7	CASSVGMNRDRVDYEQYF	TGTGCCAGCAGCGTAGGGATGAATCGGGACAGGGTCGACTACGAGCAGTACTTC
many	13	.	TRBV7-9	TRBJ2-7	CASSPTNSYEQYF	TGTGCCAGCAGCCCGACAAACTCCTACGAGCAGTACTTC
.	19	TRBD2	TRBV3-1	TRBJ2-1	CTICLELAGLGDLYNEQFF	TGTACCATCTGTTTAGAACTAGCGGGCTTGGGGGACCTTTACAATGAGCAGTTCTTC
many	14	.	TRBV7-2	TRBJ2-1	CASSFPGQTYEQFF	TGTGCCAGCAGCTTTCCGGGACAAACATATGAGCAGTTCTTC
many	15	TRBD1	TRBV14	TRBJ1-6	CASSRYTGASSPLHF	TGTGCCAGCAGCCGATATACAGGGGCAAGTTCACCCCTCCACTTT
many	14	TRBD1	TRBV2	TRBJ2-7	CASRLDRGISEQYF	TGTGCCAGCAGGCTGGACAGGGGGATAAGTGAGCAGTACTTC
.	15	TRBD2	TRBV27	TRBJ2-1	CASSFAGVPYNEQFF	TGTGCCAGCAGTTTCGCGGGAGTCCCCTACAATGAGCAGTTCTTC
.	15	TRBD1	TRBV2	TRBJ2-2	CASSEGQGNTGELFF	TGTGCCAGCAGTGAGGGACAGGGGAACACCGGGGAGCTGTTTTTT
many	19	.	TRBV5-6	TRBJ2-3	CASSSFGGSGASSTDTQYF	TGTGCCAGCAGCTCCTTCGGCGGATCGGGAGCGTCTAGCACAGATACGCAGTATTTT
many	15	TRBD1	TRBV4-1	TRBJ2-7	CASSQGTGGSYEQYF	TGCGCCAGCAGCCAAGGGACAGGGGGCTCATACGAGCAGTACTTC
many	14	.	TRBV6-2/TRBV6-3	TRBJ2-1	CASSQSGSYNEQFF	TGTGCCAGCAGTCAGAGCGGCTCCTACAATGAGCAGTTCTTC
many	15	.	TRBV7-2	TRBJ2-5	CASSYLGGGGETQYF	TGTGCCAGCAGCTACCTGGGAGGGGGAGGGGAGACCCAGTACTTC
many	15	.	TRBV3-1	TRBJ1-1	CASSQGFRGYTEAFF	TGTGCCAGCAGCCAAGGCTTTAGGGGTTACACTGAAGCTTTCTTT
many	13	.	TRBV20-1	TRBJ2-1	CSVDGDDYNEQFF	TGCAGTGTCGACGGGGACGACTACAATGAGCAGTTCTTC
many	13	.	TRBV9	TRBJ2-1	CASGTDSYNEQFF	TGTGCCAGCGGGACTGACTCCTACAATGAGCAGTTCTTC
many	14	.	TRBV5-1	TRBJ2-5	CASSLEMSQETQYF	TGCGCCAGCAGCTTGGAGATGAGCCAAGAGACCCAGTACTTC
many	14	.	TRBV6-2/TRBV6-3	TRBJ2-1	CASSLVGIYNEQFF	TGTGCCAGCAGTTTAGTGGGGATTTACAATGAGCAGTTCTTC
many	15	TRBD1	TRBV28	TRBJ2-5	CASSAQGTDQETQYF	TGTGCCAGCAGCGCCCAAGGGACAGACCAAGAGACCCAGTACTTC
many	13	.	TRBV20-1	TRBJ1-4	CSAPKAANEKLFF	TGCAGTGCGCCGAAGGCAGCTAATGAAAAACTGTTTTTT
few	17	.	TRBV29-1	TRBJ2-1	CSVAGLFPTGGEGEQFF	TGCAGCGTCGCTGGCCTATTTCCGACAGGTGGGGAAGGTGAGCAGTTCTTC
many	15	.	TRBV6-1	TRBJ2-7	CASMNSWQGTYEQYF	TGTGCCAGCATGAATTCCTGGCAGGGTACTTACGAGCAGTACTTC
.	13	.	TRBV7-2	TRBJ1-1	CASSFSGFTEAFF	TGTGCCAGCAGCTTCTCAGGGTTCACTGAAGCTTTCTTT
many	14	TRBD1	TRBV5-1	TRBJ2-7	CASSLGQGDHEQYF	TGCGCCAGCAGCCTGGGACAGGGGGATCACGAGCAGTACTTC
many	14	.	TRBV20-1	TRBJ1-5	CSARFGHSNQPQHF	TGCAGTGCTAGATTCGGACACTCGAATCAGCCCCAGCATTTT
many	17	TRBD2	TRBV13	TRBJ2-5	CASSLGRAGDSQETQYF	TGTGCCAGCAGCTTAGGCCGAGCGGGAGATTCCCAAGAGACCCAGTACTTC
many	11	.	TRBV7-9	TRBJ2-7	CASSSSGEQYF	TGTGCCAGCAGCTCTTCCGGGGAGCAGTACTTC
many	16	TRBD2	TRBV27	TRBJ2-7	CASSLARLAGVYEQYF	TGTGCCAGCAGTTTAGCGAGACTAGCGGGAGTCTACGAGCAGTACTTC
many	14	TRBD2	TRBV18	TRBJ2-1	CASSPRENKDEQFF	TGTGCCAGCTCACCGCGGGAGAATAAGGATGAGCAGTTCTTC
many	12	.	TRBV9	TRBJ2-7	CASSVEGGEQYF	TGTGCCAGCAGCGTAGAAGGCGGGGAGCAGTACTTC
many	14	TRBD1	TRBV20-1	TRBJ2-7	CSATHRGQTYEQYF	TGCAGTGCCACACACAGGGGCCAAACCTACGAGCAGTACTTC
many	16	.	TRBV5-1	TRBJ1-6	CASSLGGSGSNSPLHF	TGCGCCAGCAGCCTTGGAGGGTCGGGGAGCAATTCACCCCTCCACTTT
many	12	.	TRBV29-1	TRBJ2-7	CSVSPDGSEQYF	TGCAGCGTTTCCCCAGACGGGTCCGAGCAGTACTTC
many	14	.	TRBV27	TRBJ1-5	CASSFGQFGQPQHF	TGTGCCAGCAGTTTTGGTCAGTTCGGTCAGCCCCAGCATTTT
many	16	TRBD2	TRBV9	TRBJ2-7	CASSVGTSGTPTEQYF	TGTGCCAGCAGCGTAGGAACTAGCGGGACCCCTACAGAGCAGTACTTC
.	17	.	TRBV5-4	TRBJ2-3	CASSSGFGTASTDTQYF	TGTGCCAGCAGCTCGGGATTCGGGACTGCCAGCACAGATACGCAGTATTTT
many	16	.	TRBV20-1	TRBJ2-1	CSAILPEGGDSGEQFF	TGCAGTGCTATACTCCCTGAGGGGGGGGATTCGGGTGAGCAGTTCTTC
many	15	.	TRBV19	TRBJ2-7	CASSIIGDGVYEQYF	TGTGCCAGTAGTATAATAGGGGACGGGGTCTACGAGCAGTACTTC
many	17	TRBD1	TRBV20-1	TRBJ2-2	CSAIPGQGGWMDGELFF	TGCAGTGCTATCCCGGGACAGGGAGGATGGATGGACGGGGAGCTGTTTTTT
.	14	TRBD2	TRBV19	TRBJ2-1	CASSPEGAGAQLFF	TGTGCCAGCTCCCCAGAGGGAGCGGGGGCCCAATTGTTCTTC
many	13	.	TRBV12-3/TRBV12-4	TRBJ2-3	CASSWSVGDTQYF	TGTGCCAGCTCCTGGTCCGTGGGGGATACGCAGTATTTT
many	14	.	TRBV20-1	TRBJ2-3	CSAGTGGYTDTQYF	TGCAGTGCTGGAACGGGCGGGTACACAGATACGCAGTATTTT
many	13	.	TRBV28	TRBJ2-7	CASSLLGGHEQYF	TGTGCCAGCAGCCTCTTAGGTGGCCACGAGCAGTACTTC
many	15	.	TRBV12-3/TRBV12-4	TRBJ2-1	CASSLGTSYNNEQFF	TGTGCCAGCAGTTTGGGCACTAGCTACAACAATGAGCAGTTCTTC
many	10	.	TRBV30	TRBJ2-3	CASGTDTQYF	TGTGCCAGTGGGACAGATACGCAGTATTTT
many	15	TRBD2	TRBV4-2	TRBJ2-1	CASKMGLALHNEQFF	TGTGCCAGCAAGATGGGACTAGCGTTACACAATGAGCAGTTCTTC
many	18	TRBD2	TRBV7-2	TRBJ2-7	CASSLAPSAGDGSYEQYF	TGTGCCAGCAGCTTAGCCCCCTCTGCGGGGGACGGGAGCTACGAGCAGTACTTC